This record looks at one TCR beta chain sequence and its context. The source of the sample is a study of blood T cells in healthy people across ages. The CDR3 has 15 residues. V lost 0 bases to trimming and J lost 5 bases; unmatched junction nucleotides: 4. The germline V gene has CDR1 SGHDN and CDR2 FVKESK. Primers used in a second PCR of about 7 to 12 cycles were a sample-barcoded 5' primer and a J-beta primer mix. Each sample yielded at least 2.5 million CDR3-containing paired-end reads. Each CDR3 protein is one row after TCRdb ran MiXCR on the 5' RACE reads. The table has approximately 800,000 distinct CDR3 sequences, 58% seen once.

The chain carries TRBV14 and TRBJ2-5; 9 bases map to TRBD2. Sample: blood. The TCR comes from a man aged 25 to 40 in good health. CDR3 sequence reads: CASSQDRTSAETQYF. The CDR3 DNA reads TGTGCCAGCAGCCAAGATCGGACTAGCGCCGAGACCCAGTACTTC.